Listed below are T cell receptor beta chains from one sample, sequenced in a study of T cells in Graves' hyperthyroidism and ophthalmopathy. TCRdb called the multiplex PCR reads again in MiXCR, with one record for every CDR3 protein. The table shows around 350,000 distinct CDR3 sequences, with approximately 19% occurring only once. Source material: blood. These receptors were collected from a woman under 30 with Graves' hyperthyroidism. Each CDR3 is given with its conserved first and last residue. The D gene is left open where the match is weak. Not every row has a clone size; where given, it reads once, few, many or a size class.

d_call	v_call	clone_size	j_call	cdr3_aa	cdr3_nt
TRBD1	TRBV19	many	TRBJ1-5	CASRGDRGLYGNQPQHF	TGTGCCAGTAGAGGAGACAGGGGGCTTTATGGCAATCAGCCCCAGCATTTT
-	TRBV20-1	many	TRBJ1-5	CSAITGRLSNQPQHF	TGCAGTGCTATAACGGGGCGGTTAAGCAATCAGCCCCAGCATTTT
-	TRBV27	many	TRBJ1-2	CATLDSNYGYTF	TGTGCCACTCTCGACAGTAACTATGGCTACACCTTC
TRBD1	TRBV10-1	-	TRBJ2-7	CASSTGTGGNYEQYF	TGCGCCAGCAGTACCGGGACAGGGGGTAACTACGAGCAGTACTTC
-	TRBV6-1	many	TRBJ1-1	CASTEAKYEAFF	TGTGCCAGCACGGAGGCGAAGTATGAAGCTTTCTTT
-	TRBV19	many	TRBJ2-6	CASYRGDPSGANVLTF	TGTGCCAGCTATCGCGGGGACCCCTCTGGGGCCAACGTCCTGACTTTC
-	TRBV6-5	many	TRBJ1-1	CASTLTGTYTEAFF	TGTGCCAGCACCCTTACAGGGACCTACACTGAAGCTTTCTTT
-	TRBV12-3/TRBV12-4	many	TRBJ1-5	CASSLAPQPQHF	TGTGCCAGCAGTTTAGCCCCTCAGCCCCAGCATTTT
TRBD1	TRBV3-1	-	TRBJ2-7	CASSQDPSGGYEQYF	TGTGCCAGCAGCCAAGATCCATCAGGGGGCTACGAGCAGTACTTC
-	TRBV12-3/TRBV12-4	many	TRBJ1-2	CASSFGGPGSYGYTF	TGTGCCAGCAGTTTCGGGGGACCCGGCAGCTATGGCTACACCTTC
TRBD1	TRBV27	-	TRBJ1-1	CASSPRDRGGTEAFF	TGTGCCAGCAGTCCCAGGGACAGGGGGGGCACTGAAGCTTTCTTT
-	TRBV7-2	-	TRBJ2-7	CASSAREGFSYEQYF	TGTGCCAGCAGCGCGCGCGAGGGGTTCTCCTACGAGCAGTACTTC
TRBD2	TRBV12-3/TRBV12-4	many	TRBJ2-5	CASSPSGGGQETQYF	TGTGCCAGCAGCCCCAGCGGGGGGGGACAAGAGACCCAGTACTTC
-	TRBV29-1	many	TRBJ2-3	CSVPRGGATDTQYF	TGCAGCGTCCCCAGGGGGGGAGCCACAGATACGCAGTATTTT
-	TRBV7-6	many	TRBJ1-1	CASSLVLLDGHTEAFF	TGTGCCAGCAGCTTAGTCCTTTTGGACGGGCACACTGAAGCTTTCTTT
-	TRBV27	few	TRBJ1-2	CASSPIDKYGYTF	TGTGCCAGCAGCCCCATAGACAAGTATGGCTACACCTTC
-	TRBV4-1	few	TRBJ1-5	CASSQRENQPQHF	TGCGCCAGCAGCCAAAGGGAGAATCAGCCCCAGCATTTT
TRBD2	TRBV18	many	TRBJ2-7	CASSGGSSYEQYF	TGTGCCAGCTCGGGCGGGAGCTCCTACGAGCAGTACTTC
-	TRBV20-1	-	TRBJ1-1	CSAGADMNTEAFF	TGCAGTGCTGGGGCGGACATGAACACTGAAGCTTTCTTT
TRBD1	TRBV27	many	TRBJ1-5	CASSYIPGQGAPSNQPQHF	TGTGCCAGCAGTTACATCCCGGGACAGGGGGCGCCGAGCAATCAGCCCCAGCATTTT
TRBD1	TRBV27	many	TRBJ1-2	CASGKDRGRSGYTF	TGTGCCAGCGGCAAGGACAGGGGAAGGAGTGGCTACACCTTC
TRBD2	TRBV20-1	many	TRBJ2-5	CSALAGGGQETQYF	TGCAGTGCTTTAGCGGGGGGGGGGCAAGAGACCCAGTACTTC
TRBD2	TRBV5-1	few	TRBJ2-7	CASSLELAGAASYEQYF	TGCGCCAGCAGCTTGGAGTTAGCGGGGGCCGCCTCCTACGAGCAGTACTTC
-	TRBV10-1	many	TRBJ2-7	CASSESRDRSSYEQYF	TGCGCCAGCAGTGAGTCCCGGGATCGGAGCTCCTACGAGCAGTACTTC
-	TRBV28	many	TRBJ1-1	CASSFAGNTEAFF	TGTGCCAGCAGTTTTGCGGGGAACACTGAAGCTTTCTTT
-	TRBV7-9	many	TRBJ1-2	CASSLAGGVSYGYTF	TGTGCCAGCAGCTTAGCTGGAGGAGTGTCCTATGGCTACACCTTC
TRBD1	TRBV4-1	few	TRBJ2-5	CASSQGPGQAGETQYF	TGCGCCAGCAGCCAGGGTCCGGGACAGGCGGGGGAGACCCAGTACTTC
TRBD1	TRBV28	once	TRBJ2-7	CASSSSRQGTEQYF	TGTGCCAGCAGTTCTTCCCGACAGGGGACCGAGCAGTACTTC
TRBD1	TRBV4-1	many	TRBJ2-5	CASSRPGQGRTQYF	TGCGCCAGCAGCCGGCCGGGACAGGGGAGGACCCAGTACTTC
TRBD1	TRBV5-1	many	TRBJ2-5	CASSNRGRSFQETQYF	TGCGCCAGCAGCAACAGGGGACGAAGTTTCCAAGAGACCCAGTACTTC
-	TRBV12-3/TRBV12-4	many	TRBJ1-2	CASTRDTLRTYTF	TGTGCCAGCACTAGGGACACACTTAGAACCTACACCTTC
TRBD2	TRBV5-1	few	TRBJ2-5	CASSFGSGGKRPTQYF	TGCGCCAGCAGCTTTGGTAGCGGGGGGAAGAGACCGACCCAGTACTTC
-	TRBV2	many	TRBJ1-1	CASSDGRGLEAFF	TGTGCCAGCAGTGATGGCCGGGGCCTCGAAGCTTTCTTT
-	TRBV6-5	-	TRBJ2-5	CASSYSISQETQYF	TGTGCCAGCAGTTACTCGATTAGCCAAGAGACCCAGTACTTC
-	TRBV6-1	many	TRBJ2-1	CASSGVGGDFNEQFF	TGTGCCAGCAGTGGAGTTGGGGGCGATTTCAATGAGCAGTTCTTC
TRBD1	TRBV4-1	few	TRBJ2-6	CASSRQGLVPGANVLTF	TGCGCCAGCAGCCGACAGGGGTTGGTGCCTGGGGCCAACGTCCTGACTTTC
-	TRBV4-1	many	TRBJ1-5	CASSQGYRDQPQHF	TGCGCCAGCAGCCAAGGCTACAGGGATCAGCCCCAGCATTTT
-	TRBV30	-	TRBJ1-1	CAWSATTSGDTEAFF	TGTGCCTGGAGTGCTACTACCTCGGGGGACACTGAAGCTTTCTTT
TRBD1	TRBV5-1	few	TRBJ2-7	CASSSSGTVYEQYF	TGCGCCAGCAGCAGTTCCGGGACAGTCTACGAGCAGTACTTC
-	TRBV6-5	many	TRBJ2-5	CASSYGVLQETQYF	TGTGCCAGCAGTTATGGGGTCCTCCAAGAGACCCAGTACTTC
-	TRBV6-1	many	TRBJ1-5	CASRNSNQPQHF	TGTGCCAGCAGGAATAGCAATCAGCCCCAGCATTTT
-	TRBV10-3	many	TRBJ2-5	CAISESVTETQYF	TGTGCCATCAGTGAGTCGGTCACAGAGACCCAGTACTTC
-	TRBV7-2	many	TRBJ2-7	CASSLDPRNYEQYF	TGTGCCAGCAGCTTAGACCCTAGGAACTACGAGCAGTACTTC
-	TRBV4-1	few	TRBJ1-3	CASSQGEARGYSGNTIYF	TGCGCCAGCAGCCAAGGCGAGGCCCGGGGATACTCTGGAAACACCATATATTTT
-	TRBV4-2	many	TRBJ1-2	CASSQDRRGTRYGYTF	TGTGCCAGCAGCCAAGATAGGAGGGGAACTCGCTATGGCTACACCTTC
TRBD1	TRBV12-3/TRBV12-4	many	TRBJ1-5	CASSLGDRDSNQPQHF	TGTGCCAGCAGTTTAGGGGACAGGGATAGCAATCAGCCCCAGCATTTT
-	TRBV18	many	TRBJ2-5	CASSSWVKDQETQYF	TGTGCCAGCTCGTCCTGGGTTAAGGACCAAGAGACCCAGTACTTC
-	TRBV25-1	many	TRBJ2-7	CASSEQEFGQYF	TGTGCCAGCAGTGAACAGGAGTTTGGGCAGTACTTC
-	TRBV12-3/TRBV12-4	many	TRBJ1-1	CASSLIGLNTEAFF	TGTGCCAGCAGCCTGATAGGTTTGAACACTGAAGCTTTCTTT
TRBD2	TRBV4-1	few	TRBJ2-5	CASSQPGTSETQYF	TGCGCCAGCAGCCAACCCGGGACTAGCGAGACCCAGTACTTC
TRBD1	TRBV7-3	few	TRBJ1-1	CASSLTAVGTGYTNTEAFF	TGTGCCAGCAGCTTAACCGCTGTTGGGACAGGGTATACGAACACTGAAGCTTTCTTT
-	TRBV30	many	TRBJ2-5	CAWSVGETQYF	TGTGCCTGGAGTGTTGGGGAGACCCAGTACTTC
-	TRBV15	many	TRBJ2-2	CATSRELVTGELFF	TGTGCCACCAGCAGAGAGCTCGTCACCGGGGAGCTGTTTTTT
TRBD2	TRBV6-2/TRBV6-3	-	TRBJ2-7	CASSTAGGSHEQYF	TGTGCCAGCAGTACAGCGGGGGGCAGTCACGAGCAGTACTTC
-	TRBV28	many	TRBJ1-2	CASSFTLYGYTF	TGTGCCAGCAGTTTCACCCTCTATGGCTACACCTTC